The present TCR beta chain was sequenced within a study of blood T cell repertoires in COVID-19. Turning to the study itself: Samples of COVID-19 (acute and convalescent) were obtained from the United States, Italy and Spain. PBMCs, B-cell-depleted T cells, or T cells were the source of the cDNA or gDNA that made up the material.

This clone was seen once. CDR1 is SGHRS and CDR2 is YFSETQ in the germline V gene. This CDR3 spans 12 amino acids. The J segment lost 10 bases and the V segment lost 3 bases, leaving 2 bases of the junction unmatched. The authors' processing: Amplification with reference gene primers provided the estimates of nucleated cell counts. Using immunoSEQ multiplex PCR, the repertoire was profiled, and TCRdb retains in-frame clones only, with some absent. The V and J calls and clone size are taken from that table; D and trimming were inferred from the DNA. The sample has some 240,000 clones, around 90% seen once; the top ten hold approximately 7.5%.

The specimen sequenced was peripheral blood. The J gene is TRBJ1-1, the V gene TRBV5-1, with 11 positions matching TRBD1. The clonotype comes from a man in his sixties who had recovered from COVID-19. The CDR3 region is CASSSGTGGAFF. CDR3 DNA: TGCGCCAGCAGCTCCGGGACAGGGGGAGCTTTCTTT.